This T cell receptor (beta chain) originates from a study of CD8+CD57+ T cells in acquired aplastic anemia. As for the study in general: Quantities of DNA derived from sorted CD4+ and CD8+ cells averaged 3.2 ug.

Comment on this clonotype: Antigen specificity is unknown.

Study results and caveats: Patients and controls shared 25 to 35 CD8+ CDR3 sequences, which appeared highly expressed in patients and within their immunodominant clones. Patients showed no significant difference from controls in CD8+ Simpson's diversity.

The CDR3 has 14 residues. Trimming pared 2 bases from V and 5 bases from J, leaving 13 bases between. CDR1 is LNHNV and CDR2 is YYDKDF in the germline V gene (reference sequence). According to the study, genomic DNA was the template for TCR beta VDJ and CDR3 profiling. TCRdb itself ran the reads through MiXCR, one entry per CDR3 protein. The sample carries around 180,000 distinct CDR3 sequences, 50% to 75% recorded once. Sequenced: sorted CD4+, CD8+, or CD8+CD57+ T cells (not recorded which) from PBMCs. V and J are TRBV15 and TRBJ2-7; D unclear. The source is a human donor in good health. The chain's CDR3 is CATSRRLTLNEQYF. The CDR3 coding sequence is TGTGCCACCAGCAGACGACTCACCCTCAACGAGCAGTACTTC. The complete variable domain, with remaining parts taken from reference TRBV15 and TRBJ2-7, reads DAMVIQNPRYQVTQFGKPVTLSCSQTLNHNVMYWYQQKSSQAPKLLFHYYDKDFNNEADTPDNFQSRRPNTSFCFLDIRSPGLGDTAMYLCATSRRLTLNEQYFGPGTRLTVT.